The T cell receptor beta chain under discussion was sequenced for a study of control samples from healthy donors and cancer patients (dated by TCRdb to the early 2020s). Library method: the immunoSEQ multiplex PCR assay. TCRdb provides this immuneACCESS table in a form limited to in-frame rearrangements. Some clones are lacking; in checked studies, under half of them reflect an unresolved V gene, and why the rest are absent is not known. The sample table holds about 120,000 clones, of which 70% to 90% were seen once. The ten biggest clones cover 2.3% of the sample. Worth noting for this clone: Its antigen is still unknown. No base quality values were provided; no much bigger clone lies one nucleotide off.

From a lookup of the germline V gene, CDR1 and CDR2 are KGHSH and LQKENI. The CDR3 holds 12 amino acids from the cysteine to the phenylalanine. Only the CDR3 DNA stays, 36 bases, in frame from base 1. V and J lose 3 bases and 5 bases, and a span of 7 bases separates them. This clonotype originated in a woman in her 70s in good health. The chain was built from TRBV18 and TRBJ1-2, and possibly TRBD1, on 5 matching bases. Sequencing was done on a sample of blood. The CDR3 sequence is CASSPGEYGYTF. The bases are TGTGCCAGCTCACCGGGGGAATATGGCTACACCTTC.